A single sample is the source of the 9 T cell receptor beta chains below, sequenced in a study of shared clonotypes between healthy human individuals. Produced via immunoSEQ multiplex PCR; TCRdb's table is partial and in-frame only. The sample includes 2 million to 2.5 million clones, 90% to 96% of them seen just once. The sample was naive CD4+ T cells sorted from blood. Subset defined: CD45RA+ positively selected. The receptors stem from a man aged 18 to 35 in good health.

This chain uses TRBV11-2 with TRBJ2-1; 8 bases fit TRBD1. The CDR3 is made up of 14 amino acids. CDR1 is SGHAT, CDR2 FQNNGV, per germline. The trim removed 0 bases at V and 6 bases at J, leaving 1 base unmatched. The CDR3 protein is CASSLDGTGNEQFF. CDR3 coding DNA: TGTGCCAGCAGCTTAGACGGGACAGGCAATGAGCAGTTCTTC. Full variable domain (outside the CDR3, taken from reference TRBV11-2 and TRBJ2-1): EAGVAQSPRYKIIEKRQSVAFWCNPISGHATLYWYQQILGQGPKLLIQFQNNGVVDDSQLPKDRFSAERLKGVDSTLKIQPAKLEDSAVYLCASSLDGTGNEQFFGPGTRLTVL.

The V gene is TRBV5-4, the J gene TRBJ1-1; D is possibly TRBD1 (5 bases). CDR3 size: 14 residues. V was pared by 6 bases and J by 3 bases, with 15 bases between. Germline lookup yields CDR1 SGHNT and CDR2 YYREEE (reference sequence). This CDR3 reads CASNVGRGDTEAFF. The CDR3 DNA reads as TGTGCCAGCAACGTAGGTAGGGGAGACACTGAAGCTTTCTTT.

The chain has TRBV25-1 and TRBJ2-7, with D perhaps TRBD2 (5 bases). The germline V gene has CDR1 MGHDK and CDR2 SYGVNS. CDR3 length: 12 residues. Trimming removed 3 bases at V and 6 bases at J, with 9 bases between. The CDR3 coding sequence is TGTGCCAGCAGTGAGATAGGAGGCGAGCAGTACTTC. It specifies CASSEIGGEQYF.

The chain has TRBV10-3 and TRBJ1-2; TRBD1 might be the D (6 bases). The CDR3 has 11 residues. The germline gives CDR1 ENHRY, CDR2 SYGVKD. The DNA for the CDR3 is TGTGCATCCCAGGGGAATAATGGCTACACCTTC. This gives the protein CASQGNNGYTF.

The chain links TRBV7-2 to TRBJ1-6, with D unresolved. Deletions cut 6 bases from V and 6 bases from J, with 15 bases between. This CDR3 is 15 amino acids long. The germline gives CDR1 SGHTA, CDR2 FQGNSA. The CDR3 loop is CASRPNGPLNSPLHF. CDR3 DNA: TGTGCCAGCAGACCGAACGGTCCCCTTAATTCACCCCTCCACTTT.

V is TRBV25-1 and J is TRBJ2-4; TRBD1 matches 7 bases. J lost 2 bases, V lost 2 bases, and 9 bases had no gene match. The CDR3 length is 17 residues. Germline CDR1 and CDR2: MGHDK and SYGVNS. The CDR3 is CASSERDSWGSKNIQYF. CDR3 DNA: TGTGCCAGCAGTGAACGGGACAGCTGGGGATCCAAAAACATTCAGTACTTC.

The chain carries TRBV27 and TRBJ1-2; possibly TRBD1 for D (5 bases). The CDR3 contains 15 residues. Germline CDR1 MNHEY, CDR2 SMNVEV (reference sequence). V was clipped by 6 bases and J by 4 bases, with 18 bases between them. DNA of the CDR3: TGTGCCAGCAGATTTACTTCGGGGGAGGGCTATGGCTACACCTTC. Protein product: CASRFTSGEGYGYTF.

The rearrangement links TRBV5-8 to TRBJ1-6; no clear D gene. The CDR3 consists of 16 residues. V lost 6 bases and J lost 4, with 17 bases in between. Germline values: CDR1 SGHTS, CDR2 YDEGEE. The DNA for the CDR3 is TGTGCCAGCACCACATCAGATCAGTCGTATAATTCACCCCTCCACTTT. Residues: CASTTSDQSYNSPLHF.

As regards this clone: The junction does not match germline at one end; this may be a read error. The same CDR3 also results from other DNA sequences found in this sample. The rearrangement joins TRBV7-7 to TRBJ2-5; 10 nucleotides align to TRBD1. From germline, CDR1 is SSHAT and CDR2 FNYEAQ (reference sequence). The CDR3 is 14 residues long. CDR3 protein: CASSLDRGQETQYF. The CDR3 DNA is TGTGCTAGCAGCTTGGACAGGGGGCAAGAGACCCAGTACTTC. Together with reference TRBV7-7 and TRBJ2-5, the CDR3 gives the full variable domain: GAGVSQSPRYKVTKRGQDVTLRCDPISSHATLYWYQQALGQGPEFLTYFNYEAQPDKSGLPSDRFSAERPEGSISTLTIQRTEQRDSAMYRCASSLDRGQETQYFGPGTRLLVL.